The entry below describes one T cell receptor beta chain. The source of the sample is a study of control samples from healthy donors and cancer patients. Sequencing used immunoSEQ multiplex PCR; TCRdb keeps in-frame clones, though not all of them. Of over 150,000 clones listed, around 90% are singletons. The sample consisted of blood. This TCR was sampled from a woman in her 40s in good health.

The CDR3 DNA reads TGTGCCAGCAGCCTGCTGAGCTCCTACGAGCAGTACTTC. Amino acid sequence: CASSLLSSYEQYF. The chain is built from TRBV6-6 and TRBJ2-7; D call uncertain. This CDR3 is built from 13 residues. Germline CDR1 reads MNHNY; CDR2 reads SVGAGI (reference sequence). V shed 6 bases and J shed 0 bases, with 9 bases lying between them.